This T cell receptor beta chain originates from a study of glioma-infiltrating T cells. This CDR3 has 14 residues. V shed 1 base and J shed 3 bases, with 10 bases lying between them. Notes on this clonotype: Its cognate antigen is unknown.

Study-level findings and limits: Non-neoplastic patients had below-expected tissue-blood divergence, while all gliomas exceeded expectation. Tissue and blood shared very few CDR3 sequences.

Using RNA template, CDR3s of TCR alpha and beta were amplified with iRepertoire arm-PCR. Input was about 100-450 ng of tissue mRNA or PBMC total RNA. TCRdb analysed the multiplex PCR reads with MiXCR anew, one entry per CDR3 protein. The sample holds more than 100,000 distinct CDR3 sequences, less than 30% seen once. Sequencing was done on a sample of glioma tissue, nonneoplastic brain tissue, or PBMCs (not recorded which). This chain joins TRBV12-3 or TRBV12-4 and TRBJ2-7; D call uncertain. The source of this sequence is a human donor with low-grade glioma or glioblastoma, undergoing nonglioma brain surgery, or in good health (not recorded which). Written as DNA, the CDR3 is TGTGCCAGCAGTTTAGGTCAACTGATCTACGAGCAGTACTTC. Translating gives CASSLGQLIYEQYF.